This T cell receptor beta chain was recorded in a study of shared clonotypes between healthy human individuals. Study-level results: Naive subsets generally had larger estimated richness than memory subsets.

This table comes from immunoSEQ multiplex PCR, and its TCRdb copy is limited to in-frame clones, with some not included. This sample carries hundreds of thousands of clones, less than 80% of them seen once, and the ten largest clones take approximately 2%. Points on this clone: No antigen is known for it.

Germline V gene lookup returns CDR1 SGHKS and CDR2 YYEKEE (reference sequence). J gave up 2 bases and V 2 bases, and 7 bases lay outside the gene matches. CDR3 size: 15 residues. This TCR was sampled from a woman in her twenties or thirties in good health. The V call is TRBV5-5, the J call TRBJ2-7, with TRBD1 matching over 7 bases. Sequences were obtained from memory CD4+ T cells sorted from blood. Subset noted: CD45RA-negative fraction. CDR3 bases: TGTGCCAGCAGCTTACTAGGACAGGTTCCCTACGAGCAGTACTTC. Protein sequence: CASSLLGQVPYEQYF.